This T cell receptor (beta chain) was documented in a study of blood T cell repertoires in COVID-19. Study as a whole: COVID-19 samples collected from the United States, Italy and Spain covered acute and convalescent phases. PBMCs, B-cell-depleted T cells, or T cells were the source of the cDNA or gDNA that made up the material.

The CDR3 runs 14 residues. V lost 9 bases, J lost 2 bases, and 15 bases lay in between. Germline CDR1 reads KGHDR; CDR2 reads SFDVKD. In the original analysis: The authors estimated nucleated cell counts from reference gene primer amplification. The assay was immunoSEQ multiplex PCR, and TCRdb's table has in-frame clones only and misses some. D and trimming were read from the DNA, whereas the V and J calls and clone size are those reported in that table. The data hold some 80,000 clones, with 70% to 90% observed a single time. This chain uses TRBV24-1 with TRBJ1-2; D unclear. The sequence was collected from an elderly woman in a cohort sampled during active or convalescent COVID-19. Sequencing was done on a sample of peripheral blood. In nucleotides, the CDR3 is TGTGCCACCTCCTCTCCCGGGATCAACTATGGCTACACCTTC. This translates into CATSSPGINYGYTF.